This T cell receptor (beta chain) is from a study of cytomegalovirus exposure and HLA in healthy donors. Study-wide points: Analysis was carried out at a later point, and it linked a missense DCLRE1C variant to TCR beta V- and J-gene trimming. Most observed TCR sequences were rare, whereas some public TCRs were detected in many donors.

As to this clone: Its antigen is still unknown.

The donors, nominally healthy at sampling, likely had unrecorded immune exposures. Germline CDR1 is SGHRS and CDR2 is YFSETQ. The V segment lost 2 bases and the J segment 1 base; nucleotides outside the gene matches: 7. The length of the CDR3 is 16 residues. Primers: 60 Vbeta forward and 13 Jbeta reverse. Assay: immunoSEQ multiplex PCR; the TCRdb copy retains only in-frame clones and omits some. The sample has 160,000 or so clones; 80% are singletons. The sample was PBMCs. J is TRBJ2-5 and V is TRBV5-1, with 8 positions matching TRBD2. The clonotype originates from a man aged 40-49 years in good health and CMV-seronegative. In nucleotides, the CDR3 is TGCGCCAGCAGCTTCCTGGCGGGGGGACTCCAAGAGACCCAGTACTTC. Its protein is CASSFLAGGLQETQYF. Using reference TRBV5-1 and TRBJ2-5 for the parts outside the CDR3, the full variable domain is KAGVTQTPRYLIKTRGQQVTLSCSPISGHRSVSWYQQTPGQGLQFLFEYFSETQRNKGNFPGRFSGRQFSNSRSEMNVSTLELGDSALYLCASSFLAGGLQETQYFGPGTRLLVL.